This T cell receptor beta chain was sequenced in a study of blood T cell repertoires in COVID-19. Germline CDR1 is SGHVS and CDR2 is FQNEAQ. Trimming pared 4 bases from V and 7 bases from J, leaving 13 bases between. CDR3 length: 13 amino acids. During active infection, Seattle patients enrolled and were then monitored through disease. This clone was observed a single time. Using immunoSEQ multiplex PCR, the repertoire was profiled, and TCRdb retains in-frame clones only, with some absent. The sample shows about 68,000 clones, about 90% of them seen only once. The TCR sequence derives from a woman between 50 and 59 years old with COVID-19, enrolled during active disease. Sequenced: peripheral blood. The chain carries TRBV7-8 and TRBJ1-2; D is undetermined. DNA for the CDR3: TGTGCCAGCAGCTATGTCGCTGCGGGTGGCTACACCTTC. Translated, it gives CASSYVAAGGYTF.